The 19 T cell receptor beta chains in this list originate from one sample, sequenced in a study of T cell responses to AZD1222 COVID-19 vaccine. The data were produced by immunoSEQ multiplex PCR, yet TCRdb's version contains in-frame clones alone and is incomplete. The repertoire has 75,000 to 90,000 clones, approximately 85% of them found once; the top ten carry 9.5% to 13%. The sequencing used peripheral blood, collected 28 days after the second AZD1222 dose. Receptors were obtained from an adult who received the AZD1222 COVID-19 vaccine.

V usage is TRBV19 and J usage is TRBJ1-4; no definite D call. Germline lookup yields CDR1 LNHDA and CDR2 SQIVND (reference sequence). Trimming cost V 9 bases and J 8 bases, with 10 bases left between them. This CDR3 spans 11 amino acids. The CDR3 sequence is CARNLCEKLFF. CDR3 nucleotide sequence: TGTGCCAGGAACTTATGCGAAAAACTGTTTTTT.

This clone came up once. This chain links TRBV5-4 with TRBJ1-2; 7 positions agree with TRBD1. Trimming at V came to 4 bases and at J to 1 base, leaving 7 bases not matched to a gene. The CDR3 runs to 15 residues. Germline values: CDR1 SGHNT, CDR2 YYREEE (reference sequence). The chain's CDR3 is CASSKQGSGNYGYTF. In nucleotides, the CDR3 is TGTGCCAGCAGCAAACAGGGGAGTGGTAACTATGGCTACACCTTC. Together with reference TRBV5-4 and TRBJ1-2, the CDR3 gives the full variable domain: ETGVTQSPTHLIKTRGQQVTLRCSSQSGHNTVSWYQQALGQGPQFIFQYYREEENGRGNFPPRFSGLQFPNYSSELNVNALELDDSALYLCASSKQGSGNYGYTFGSGTRLTVV.

The V call is TRBV4-1, the J call TRBJ2-2; D possibly uses TRBD1 or TRBD2 (5 bases each). Germline V gene lookup returns CDR1 MGHRA and CDR2 YSYEKL. V was clipped by 3 bases and J by 5 bases, with 13 bases between them. The CDR3 is 15 amino acids. CDR3 nucleotide sequence: TGCGCCAGCAGCCAGGGACCCCTAATTACCGGGGAGCTGTTTTTT. Its translation: CASSQGPLITGELFF.

The chain has TRBV20-1 and TRBJ2-6, with a possible D match to TRBD2 (5 bases). V shed 4 bases and J shed 0 bases, with 7 bases lying between them. Germline V gene lookup returns CDR1 DFQATT and CDR2 SNEGSKA (reference sequence). The CDR3 runs to 14 residues. CDR3 in amino acids: CSAIDYSGANVLTF. CDR3 coding DNA: TGCAGTGCTATTGACTACTCTGGGGCCAACGTCCTGACTTTC.

This chain connects TRBV6-1 to TRBJ1-6; D possibly corresponds to TRBD1 (6 bases). Germline CDR1 is MNHNS and CDR2 is SASEGT. The CDR3 contains 19 residues. V lost 4 bases and J lost 8, with 27 bases in between. CDR3 sequence: CASSVSFWTARRVDSPLHF. CDR3 nucleotides: TGTGCCAGCAGTGTTTCCTTTTGGACAGCGCGGCGTGTAGATTCACCCCTCCACTTT.

This chain connects TRBV3-1 (or the pseudogene TRBV3-2) to TRBJ1-2, with D perhaps matching TRBD1 (6 bases). Trimming stripped 6 bases from V and 4 bases from J, with 21 bases between. Looked up from germline, CDR1 is LGHDT and CDR2 is YNNKEL (reference sequence). The CDR3 spans 16 residues. CDR3 coding DNA: TGTGCCAGCAGTCTCCACTGGGGGGGCGGAGGCTATGGCTACACCTTC. This gives the protein CASSLHWGGGGYGYTF.

J is TRBJ1-2 and V is TRBV19; unclear D gene. The V end lost 3 bases, the J end lost 5 bases, and 16 bases lay between the germline ends. The length of the CDR3 is 15 residues. The germline CDR1 and CDR2 sequences are LNHDA and SQIVND (reference sequence). CDR3 bases: TGTGCCAGTAGTATGGACGCCCCGGGGTTTTATGGCTACACCTTC. Translation: CASSMDAPGFYGYTF. Full variable domain (rest looked up from reference TRBV19 and TRBJ1-2): DGGITQSPKYLFRKEGQNVTLSCEQNLNHDAMYWYRQDPGQGLRLIYYSQIVNDFQKGDIAEGYSVSREKKESFPLTVTSAQKNPTAFYLCASSMDAPGFYGYTFGSGTRLTVV.

The chain carries TRBV7-3 and TRBJ2-7; tentative D call: TRBD2 (5 bases). CDR1 SGHTA and CDR2 FQGTGA come from the germline V gene. Trimming removed 5 bases at V and 0 bases at J, with 17 bases between. This CDR3 region has 16 residues. The CDR3 here is CASSPVSGRDSYEQYF. CDR3 in DNA: TGTGCCAGCAGCCCCGTATCGGGGAGAGACTCCTACGAGCAGTACTTC. The variable domain in full, with the rest retrieved from reference TRBV7-3 and TRBJ2-7, is GAGVSQTPSNKVTEKGKYVELRCDPISGHTALYWYRQSLGQGPEFLIYFQGTGAADDSGLPNDRFFAVRPEGSVSTLKIQRTERGDSAVYLCASSPVSGRDSYEQYFGPGTRLTVT.

The chain combines TRBV29-1 with TRBJ1-5; D not resolved. CDR1 SQVTM and CDR2 ANQGSEA come from the germline V gene. The CDR3 has 12 residues. Trimming took off 6 bases at V and 4 bases at J, with 10 bases between the two ends. The CDR3 DNA is TGCAGCGTGCGGAACGCTAATCAGCCCCAGCATTTT. This gives the protein CSVRNANQPQHF. Full variable domain (rest looked up from reference TRBV29-1 and TRBJ1-5): SAVISQKPSRDICQRGTSLTIQCQVDSQVTMMFWYRQQPGQSLTLIATANQGSEATYESGFVIDKFPISRPNLTFSTLTVSNMSPEDSSIYLCSVRNANQPQHFGDGTRLSIL.

This clone has a handful of counts. The chain carries TRBV5-1 and TRBJ1-4, with no clear D. Germline V CDR1 and CDR2: SGHRS, YFSETQ. Between the trimmed V and J ends, which lost 3 bases and 1 base, there was a span of 7 bases. The CDR3 totals 14 residues. The chain's CDR3 is CASSSTGTNEKLFF. The CDR3 region has the DNA TGCGCCAGCAGCTCGACGGGAACTAATGAAAAACTGTTTTTT.

The V call is TRBV7-9, the J call TRBJ2-7; a weak D match, TRBD1 (5 bases). Trimming removed 4 bases from V and 0 bases from J, with 16 bases in between. The CDR3 covers 16 residues. Germline V CDR1 and CDR2: SEHNR, FQNEAQ (reference sequence). The CDR3 DNA is TGTGCCAGCAGCTGGTTGACAGAAGCCCTCTCCTACGAGCAGTACGTC. As protein: CASSWLTEALSYEQYV.

J is TRBJ2-1 and V is TRBV2; 15 bases match TRBD2. CDR3 length: 17 residues. CDR1 is SNHLY and CDR2 is FYNNEI in the germline V gene. V shed 6 bases and J 4 bases; nucleotides not matched to a gene: 7. Here the CDR3 reads CASRKGTSGGYYNEQFF. DNA for the CDR3: TGTGCCAGCAGGAAAGGGACTAGCGGGGGGTATTACAATGAGCAGTTCTTC.

This chain joins TRBV18 and TRBJ1-6, with 7 bases fitting TRBD1. Germline lookup yields CDR1 KGHSH and CDR2 LQKENI. V was pared by 1 base and J by 7 bases, with 4 bases of the junction left unmatched. The CDR3 sequence is 15 residues long. The DNA for the CDR3 is TGTGCCAGCTCACCACAACAGGGGAGGAATTCACCCCTCCACTTT. Translated: CASSPQQGRNSPLHF.

CDR3 sequence reads: CASSQDPRGGPGNTIYF. In DNA, the CDR3 is TGTGCCAGCAGCCAAGATCCGCGGGGGGGCCCAGGAAACACCATATATTTT. The chain employs TRBV3-1 (or the pseudogene TRBV3-2) and TRBJ1-3; D might be TRBD1 (6 bases). The V end was cut by 0 bases, the J end by 4 bases, with 16 bases between. CDR3 length equals 17 residues. The V gene's germline CDR1 is LGHDT and CDR2 YNNKEL (reference sequence).

The V call is TRBV28, the J call TRBJ2-4, with 10 bases lining up with TRBD2. The CDR3 loop spans 18 amino acids. CDR1 and CDR2 from the germline V gene are MDHEN and SYDVKM. The ends lost 5 bases at V and 1 base at J; junction bases unmatched: 11. This CDR3 is CASSPRSGRAFAKNIQYF. CDR3 DNA sequence: TGTGCCAGCAGTCCTCGGAGCGGGAGGGCCTTCGCCAAAAACATTCAGTACTTC.

This chain connects TRBV7-3 to TRBJ2-3, with TRBD2 matching 8 bases. In germline, CDR1 is SGHTA, CDR2 FQGTGA. The CDR3 is 19 amino acids. The trim removed 0 bases at V and 0 bases at J, leaving 11 bases unmatched. The DNA of the CDR3 is TGTGCCAGCAGCTTAACTAGCGGGACCACCTGGTCTAGCACAGATACGCAGTATTTT. It codes for CASSLTSGTTWSSTDTQYF.

The V call is TRBV7-2, the J call TRBJ2-7; 8 nucleotides match TRBD2. Germline V CDR1 and CDR2: SGHTA, FQGNSA. CDR3 length equals 15 residues. The V segment lost 1 base and the J segment 4 bases; nucleotides outside the gene matches: 6. CDR3 sequence (DNA): TGTGCCAGCAGCTTAGTCGTCCAGCGGGAGTACGAGCAGTACTTC. Amino acid sequence: CASSLVVQREYEQYF.

This chain links TRBV25-1 with TRBJ1-2; D unresolved. CDR1 is MGHDK, CDR2 SYGVNS, per germline. The CDR3 is 11 residues long. V gave up 7 bases and J gave up 4 bases, with 7 bases separating them. The DNA for the CDR3 is TGTGCCAGCATGGCTGGCTATGGCTACACCTTC. Amino acids: CASMAGYGYTF.

This chain connects TRBV4-2 to TRBJ1-2; TRBD1 matches at 8 bases. The CDR3 spans 15 residues. Germline loops: CDR1 LGHNA, CDR2 YNFKEQ. The V segment lost 0 bases and the J segment 8 bases; nucleotides outside the gene matches: 8. The CDR3 DNA reads as TGTGCCAGCAGCCAAGAGTCCAGGGGGCGGGCGGGCTACACCTTC. It codes for CASSQESRGRAGYTF.